The 30 T cell receptor beta chains reported below all come from one sample, sequenced in a study of OX40 agonist ivuxolimab in advanced cancers. Method: immunoSEQ multiplex PCR; TCRdb's copy keeps in-frame clones and lacks some. The sample shows about 23,000 clones, about 75% of them seen only once. The sequencing here drew on CD4+ or CD8+ T cells sorted from blood, taken in a trial of the OX40 agonist ivuxolimab. The origin of the receptors is an adult with an advanced solid tumor such as melanoma, head and neck, liver or kidney cancer.

The CDR3 protein is CASSSFGTGEKETQYF. The CDR3 DNA reads TGTGCCAGCAGTTCATTTGGGACAGGGGAAAAAGAGACCCAGTACTTC. V usage is TRBV28 and J usage is TRBJ2-5; 10 bases are shared with TRBD1. V was pared by 4 bases and J by 3 bases, with 8 bases of the junction left unmatched. This CDR3 is built from 16 residues. Per the germline V gene, CDR1 is MDHEN and CDR2 is SYDVKM.

This rearrangement joins TRBV28 to TRBJ1-6; no clear D gene. CDR3 length: 15 amino acids. The germline V gene has CDR1 MDHEN and CDR2 SYDVKM. V was shortened by 5 bases and J by 8 bases, with 16 bases between the two germline ends. The CDR3 sequence: CASSPPGLRDSPLHF. In DNA form, the CDR3 reads TGTGCCAGCAGTCCCCCCGGATTGAGGGATTCACCCCTCCACTTT.

The genes are TRBV7-2 and TRBJ1-1; D is unresolved. Germline V gene data show CDR1 as SGHTA and CDR2 as FQGNSA. The V end lost 4 bases, the J end lost 7 bases, and 16 bases lay between the germline ends. This CDR3 has 14 residues. The CDR3 DNA is TGTGCCAGCAGCTCCAGAAACGATATATTTGAAGCTTTCTTT. Translated: CASSSRNDIFEAFF. The variable domain in full, completed from reference TRBV7-2 and TRBJ1-1, reads GAGVSQSPSNKVTEKGKDVELRCDPISGHTALYWYRQSLGQGLEFLIYFQGNSAPDKSGLPSDRFSAERTGGSVSTLTIQRTQQEDSAVYLCASSSRNDIFEAFFGQGTRLTVV.

This rearrangement joins TRBV10-3 to TRBJ1-2, with D tentatively TRBD1 (6 bases). This CDR3 has 15 amino acids. CDR1 ENHRY and CDR2 SYGVKD come from the germline V gene. V lost 6 bases and J 6 bases, leaving 20 bases between the germline ends. The chain's CDR3 is CAIRDRGGALDGYTF. The CDR3 bases are TGTGCCATCAGGGACAGAGGGGGGGCATTGGATGGCTACACCTTC.

On this clone: It is unclear where the CDR3 begins or ends on the DNA, so no DNA is shown, and the CDR3 is as TCRdb lists it. The J gene is TRBJ1-2, the V gene TRBV11-2; TRBD1, as called in the table, went unchecked against the DNA. Counting both end residues, the CDR3 totals 16 amino acids. In germline, CDR1 is SGHAT, CDR2 FQNNGV. CDR3: CASSFGGGTGRRGNTF.

The chain is built from TRBV19 and TRBJ2-2; TRBD2 agrees at 7 bases. Germline V gene sequence: CDR1 LNHDA, CDR2 SQIVND (reference sequence). The CDR3 has 14 residues. The DNA of the CDR3 is TGTGCTTCGACAGCGGGAACTTACACCGGGGAGCTGTTTTTT. Translation: CASTAGTYTGELFF. Using reference TRBV19 and TRBJ2-2 for the parts outside the CDR3, the full variable domain is DGGITQSPKYLFRKEGQNVTLSCEQNLNHDAMYWYRQDPGQGLRLIYYSQIVNDFQKGDIAEGYSVSREKKESFPLTVTSAQKNPTAFYLCASTAGTYTGELFFGEGSRLTVL.

The rearrangement links TRBV6-1 to TRBJ1-3, with unresolved D. The CDR3 has 14 residues. V lost 4 bases, J lost 6 bases, and 13 bases lay in between. The germline CDR1 and CDR2 sequences are MNHNS and SASEGT. The CDR3 region has the DNA TGTGCCAGCAGTGCCTGGCTCGGAGCAAACACCATATATTTT. This codes for CASSAWLGANTIYF.

The chain has TRBV5-1 and TRBJ2-5; the match to TRBD2 covers 8 bases. CDR1 is SGHRS, CDR2 YFSETQ, per germline. CDR3 size: 16 residues. V was pared by 4 bases and J by 2 bases, with 10 bases of the junction left unmatched. The CDR3 DNA sequence: TGCGCCAGCAGCGGGAAGGGTAGCGGGGATCAAGAGACCCAGTACTTC. Its protein is CASSGKGSGDQETQYF.

The V call is TRBV5-6, the J call TRBJ1-4; TRBD1 might be the D (6 bases). The germline V and J ends were trimmed by 1 base and 8 bases, with 12 bases remaining between them. The CDR3 loop spans 14 amino acids. Germline lookup yields CDR1 SGHDT and CDR2 YYEEEE. DNA of the CDR3: TGTGCCAGCAGCTTGTGGGGGGCGCCCGAAAAACTGTTTTTT. As protein: CASSLWGAPEKLFF.

The rearrangement links TRBV5-1 to TRBJ1-4; 7 positions agree with TRBD1. The CDR3 length is 14 residues. The trim removed 4 bases at V and 5 bases at J, leaving 5 bases unmatched. Germline V gene lookup returns CDR1 SGHRS and CDR2 YFSETQ. CDR3: CASSPSGQNEKLFF. Written as DNA, the CDR3 is TGCGCCAGCAGCCCTTCGGGACAGAATGAAAAACTGTTTTTT.

For this clone: A much larger clone differs from this one at a single base, so this may be a read error. Other DNA sequences in the sample encode the same CDR3. The V and J genes are TRBV7-9 and TRBJ2-1, with D uncertain. The CDR3 totals 11 residues. The V and J ends lost 2 bases and 7 bases respectively, with 3 bases between them. Germline V lookup: CDR1 SEHNR, CDR2 FQNEAQ (reference sequence). CDR3 sequence: CASSLLNEQFF. The CDR3 DNA is TGTGCCAGCAGCTTATTGAATGAGCAGTTCTTC.

V and J are TRBV28 and TRBJ2-5, with D possibly matching TRBD1 (6 bases). Trimming cost V 6 bases and J 1 base, with 15 bases left between them. Germline CDR1 reads MDHEN; CDR2 reads SYDVKM. The CDR3 extends over 15 amino acids. CDR3 protein: CASSSLRGFQETQYF. In DNA, the CDR3 is TGTGCCAGCAGCTCCCTTAGGGGGTTCCAAGAGACCCAGTACTTC.

The V call is TRBV7-3, the J call TRBJ2-2, with D possibly being TRBD1 (5 bases). Per germline, CDR1 SGHTA and CDR2 FQGTGA. V dropped 1 base and J dropped 3 bases, with 15 bases sitting between them. The CDR3 totals 17 residues. The CDR3, as DNA: TGTGCCAGCAGCTTAATGGATATTGGGGCGGACACCGGGGAGCTGTTTTTT. Its protein is CASSLMDIGADTGELFF.

The V gene is TRBV7-2, the J gene TRBJ1-2; 11 nucleotides match TRBD1. Germline values: CDR1 SGHTA, CDR2 FQGNSA. V dropped 5 bases and J dropped 7; count of bases not matched to a gene: 9. This CDR3 is 15 amino acids long. The CDR3 coding sequence is TGTGCCAGCAGCCTTTCCCCCGGGACAGGGGGTGGCTACACCTTC. It specifies CASSLSPGTGGGYTF.

This chain uses TRBV5-8 with TRBJ1-1, with D tentatively TRBD1 (6 bases). V was shortened by 3 bases and J by 8 bases, with 11 bases between the two germline ends. The CDR3 spans 12 residues. CDR1 and CDR2 (germline): SGHTS, YDEGEE. DNA for the CDR3: TGTGCCAGCAGCTGGGGACACTTCGAAGCTTTCTTT. Its translation: CASSWGHFEAFF.

The chain joins TRBV5-4 to TRBJ1-5; 10 nucleotides line up with TRBD1. Germline assignment: CDR1 SGHNT and CDR2 YYREEE (reference sequence). Germline trimming cut 0 bases from V and 9 bases from J; bases unmatched to any gene: 12. CDR3 length equals 17 residues. This CDR3 reads CASSLALRTGGFGPQHF. CDR3 nucleotide sequence: TGTGCCAGCAGCTTGGCCCTCCGGACAGGGGGGTTCGGGCCCCAGCATTTT.

This clone appeared once. The V and J genes are TRBV6-5 and TRBJ1-2, with 10 bases identical to TRBD1. CDR3 length equals 16 residues. In germline, CDR1 is MNHEY, CDR2 SVGAGI. Trimming at V came to 0 bases and at J to 4 bases, leaving 5 bases not matched to a gene. The CDR3 coding sequence is TGTGCCAGCAGTTACTCGGGGACAGGGGCGCTCTATGGCTACACCTTC. Its translation is CASSYSGTGALYGYTF.

About this clone: The sample contains more than one DNA sequence encoding this CDR3. The gene calls are TRBV9 and TRBJ1-1, with no clear D. V gave up 1 base and J gave up 3 bases, with 7 bases separating them. The CDR3 is 13 residues long. CDR1 SGDLS and CDR2 YYNGEE come from the germline V gene. The CDR3 protein is CASSVKGDTEAFF. In DNA, the CDR3 is TGTGCCAGCAGCGTAAAGGGAGACACTGAAGCTTTCTTT.

The chain employs TRBV28 and TRBJ1-2, with TRBD1 matching over 7 bases. The junction had 3 bases not matched to a gene; V was cut back by 2 bases and J by 3 bases. The CDR3 has 14 amino acids. From germline, CDR1 is MDHEN and CDR2 SYDVKM. The chain's CDR3 is CASSLGGTDYGYTF. CDR3 coding DNA: TGTGCCAGCAGTTTAGGAGGGACAGACTATGGCTACACCTTC.

This chain connects TRBV2 to TRBJ2-5; TRBD1 is a possible D gene (5 bases). V dropped 3 bases and J dropped 3 bases, with 14 bases sitting between them. CDR3 size: 15 residues. Per the germline V gene, CDR1 is SNHLY and CDR2 is FYNNEI. The CDR3 DNA reads TGTGCCAGCAGTGAGAGCCAGGGTCGTAAAGAGACCCAGTACTTC. Its translation is CASSESQGRKETQYF.

This clone was detected only once. The CDR3 bases are TGTGCCAGCAGCCCCCCTGGACAGGGCTACACCTTC. Its translation is CASSPPGQGYTF. The V gene is TRBV6-6, the J gene TRBJ1-2; D may be TRBD1 (6 bases). Trimming cost V 6 bases and J 8 bases, with 13 bases left between them. The germline V gene encodes CDR1 MNHNY and CDR2 SVGAGI (reference sequence). CDR3 length equals 12 residues.

V and J are TRBV28 and TRBJ1-2; D gene uncertain. CDR1 is MDHEN and CDR2 is SYDVKM in the germline V gene. V lost 2 bases and J lost 3, with 7 bases in between. The length of the CDR3 is 13 residues. CDR3 amino acids: CASSLDGYYGYTF. The CDR3 DNA follows: TGTGCCAGCAGTTTAGACGGATACTATGGCTACACCTTC.

The count of this clone is one. The chain couples TRBV5-6 to TRBJ2-2; 8 positions match TRBD1. The CDR3 length is 16 residues. Germline lookup yields CDR1 SGHDT and CDR2 YYEEEE. V lost 6 bases and J lost 1; bases outside the gene matches: 8. As DNA, the CDR3 is TGTGCCAGCATCGGATACGGGACAGGGAACACCGGGGAGCTGTTTTTT. Translation gives CASIGYGTGNTGELFF.

This chain joins TRBV5-4 and TRBJ2-1, with 7 positions matching TRBD2. The germline V gene has CDR1 SGHNT and CDR2 YYREEE (reference sequence). The V segment lost 2 bases and the J segment 0 bases; nucleotides outside the gene matches: 8. This CDR3 is 17 amino acids long. The CDR3 protein is CASSFELAPSSYNEQFF. CDR3 nucleotide sequence: TGTGCCAGCAGCTTTGAACTAGCGCCGAGCTCCTACAATGAGCAGTTCTTC.

This chain links TRBV14 with TRBJ1-1, with D unclear. V lost 6 bases, J lost 4 bases, and 24 bases lay in between. The CDR3 covers 17 residues. The V gene's germline CDR1 is SGHDN and CDR2 FVKESK. The CDR3 DNA is TGTGCCAGCAGGGCGTCGGGTCTCCGGGGTCTCAGCACTGAAGCTTTCTTT. Translating gives CASRASGLRGLSTEAFF.

The chain employs TRBV6-1 and TRBJ2-7, with 8 bases matching TRBD1. CDR3 length equals 17 residues. V was clipped by 1 base and J by 4 bases; unmatched bases: 12. Germline V gene data show CDR1 as MNHNS and CDR2 as SASEGT. CDR3 DNA: TGTGCCAGCAGTGAAGAATCACTGGGGCAGGGGGCTTACGAGCAGTACTTC. This sequence encodes CASSEESLGQGAYEQYF.

The chain uses TRBV7-2 and TRBJ1-5; weak D call: TRBD1 (6 bases). Germline loops: CDR1 SGHTA, CDR2 FQGNSA. CDR3 length equals 19 residues. Trimming stripped 1 base from V and 6 bases from J, with 25 bases between. The CDR3 loop is CASSLEGLGALGGVQPQHF. In nucleotides, the CDR3 is TGTGCCAGCAGCTTAGAAGGTTTGGGGGCCTTGGGAGGAGTTCAGCCCCAGCATTTT.

This clone has just one count. The chain joins TRBV2 to TRBJ1-1; no clear D gene. In germline, CDR1 is SNHLY, CDR2 FYNNEI. Deletions cut 4 bases from V and 0 bases from J, with 3 bases between. This CDR3 is 12 amino acids long. CDR3 DNA sequence: TGTGCCAGCAGTGGGTTGAACACTGAAGCTTTCTTT. Amino acid sequence: CASSGLNTEAFF.

The V and J genes are TRBV4-1 and TRBJ1-2; D remains unclear. Trimming pared 6 bases from V and 4 bases from J, leaving 12 bases between. Germline CDR1 and CDR2: MGHRA and YSYEKL. The CDR3 contains 13 residues. The CDR3 DNA follows: TGCGCCAGCAGTTTTCGAAAGACCTATGGCTACACCTTC. Translating gives CASSFRKTYGYTF.

This clone was seen just once. This chain connects TRBV30 to TRBJ2-1; perhaps TRBD2 as D (6 bases). The CDR3 extends over 15 amino acids. The V gene's germline CDR1 is GTSNPN and CDR2 SVGIG (reference sequence). The V and J ends lost 0 bases and 4 bases respectively, with 13 bases between them. Here the CDR3 DNA reads TGTGCCTGGAGTGTGCGGGGCGCTGTATACAATGAGCAGTTCTTC. Its protein product is CAWSVRGAVYNEQFF.